What follows are 26 T cell receptor beta chains derived from one specimen sequenced in a study of cytomegalovirus exposure and HLA in healthy donors. Primers for the PCR totalled 60 Vbeta and 13 Jbeta. Sequenced by immunoSEQ multiplex PCR; TCRdb stores in-frame clones only, minus some. The table has 90,000 to 110,000 clones, approximately 72% seen once. Source material: PBMCs. These receptors were obtained from a man aged 30-40 years in good health and CMV-seronegative.

This chain joins TRBV10-3 and TRBJ1-1, with D perhaps matching TRBD1 (6 bases). The CDR3 is made up of 14 amino acids. V was clipped by 4 bases and J by 6 bases, with 15 bases between them. Germline V gene lookup returns CDR1 ENHRY and CDR2 SYGVKD. The CDR3 loop reads CAISGREGGAEAFF. The CDR3 DNA sequence: TGTGCCATCAGTGGACGGGAGGGGGGAGCTGAAGCTTTCTTT.

The chain links TRBV7-8 to TRBJ2-5; D is unresolved. The V end lost 6 bases, the J end lost 4 bases, and 12 bases lay between the germline ends. CDR1 SGHVS and CDR2 FQNEAQ come from the germline V gene. The CDR3 contains 13 residues. CDR3 loop: CASSPFSGETQYF. The CDR3 coding sequence is TGTGCCAGCAGTCCGTTCTCGGGAGAGACCCAGTACTTC.

The chain combines TRBV5-6 with TRBJ1-1; no reliable D call. Trimming pared 4 bases from V and 5 bases from J, leaving 12 bases between. The CDR3 is 13 residues long. The V gene's germline CDR1 is SGHDT and CDR2 YYEEEE. CDR3 residues: CASSSSGITEAFF. In DNA form, the CDR3 reads TGTGCCAGCAGCAGCTCGGGGATAACTGAAGCTTTCTTT.

This chain uses TRBV19 with TRBJ2-1, with 9 bases matching TRBD1. The CDR3 sequence is 14 residues long. Trimming took 4 bases from V and 6 from J; bases not matched to a gene: 4. Per germline, CDR1 LNHDA and CDR2 SQIVND (reference sequence). The CDR3 loop is CASSTGTGFNEQFF. Here the CDR3 DNA reads TGTGCCAGTAGTACCGGGACAGGGTTCAATGAGCAGTTCTTC.

The chain joins TRBV6-6 to TRBJ2-2, with 9 bases that match TRBD1. The ends lost 7 bases at V and 0 bases at J; junction bases unmatched: 6. There are 16 residues in the CDR3. The germline V gene encodes CDR1 MNHNY and CDR2 SVGAGI (reference sequence). This chain's CDR3 is CASILGDRANTGELFF. CDR3 DNA: TGTGCCAGCATCCTTGGGGACAGGGCGAACACCGGGGAGCTGTTTTTT.

The CDR3 DNA is TGTGCCAGCAGCGGACGGACAGGGGATCAGCCCCAGCATTTT. Its protein product is CASSGRTGDQPQHF. The V gene is TRBV9, the J gene TRBJ1-5; 9 bases fit TRBD1. This CDR3 region has 14 residues. J lost 5 bases, V lost 3 bases, and 3 bases had no gene match. Per germline, CDR1 SGDLS and CDR2 YYNGEE.

J is TRBJ2-3 and V is TRBV5-6; D is possibly TRBD2 (5 bases). Germline V gene sequence: CDR1 SGHDT, CDR2 YYEEEE. V gave up 4 bases and J gave up 6 bases, with 15 bases separating them. The CDR3 has 14 amino acids. The CDR3 DNA reads TGTGCCAGCAGCACACTAGTCCACCCCGATACGCAGTATTTT. Its translation: CASSTLVHPDTQYF. Drawing the rest from reference TRBV5-6 and TRBJ2-3, the complete variable domain is DAGVTQSPTHLIKTRGQQVTLRCSPKSGHDTVSWYQQALGQGPQFIFQYYEEEERQRGNFPDRFSGHQFPNYSSELNVNALLLGDSALYLCASSTLVHPDTQYFGPGTRLTVL.

The rearrangement joins TRBV27 to TRBJ1-2; TRBD1 is a possible D gene (6 bases). Germline V gene lookup returns CDR1 MNHEY and CDR2 SMNVEV (reference sequence). The CDR3 spans 14 residues. Trimming cost V 5 bases and J 8 bases, with 18 bases left between them. The CDR3 sequence is CASSQLQGFGGYTF. CDR3 bases: TGTGCCAGCAGTCAACTACAGGGTTTTGGGGGCTACACCTTC.

This chain connects TRBV6-5 to TRBJ2-7; 10 positions match TRBD2. Trimming at V came to 8 bases and at J to 3 bases, leaving 10 bases not matched to a gene. The CDR3 spans 15 residues. In germline, CDR1 is MNHEY, CDR2 SVGAGI. CDR3 loop: CASGGGAGGRYEQYF. The DNA for the CDR3 is TGTGCCAGCGGGGGCGGAGCGGGAGGGCGCTACGAGCAGTACTTC.

The chain links TRBV11-2 to TRBJ2-7; D possibly corresponds to TRBD1 (6 bases). With 6 bases removed from V and 5 bases from J, the gap between germline ends came to 11 bases. The length of the CDR3 is 12 residues. Per the germline V gene, CDR1 is SGHAT and CDR2 is FQNNGV. This chain's CDR3 is CASRGQLNEQYF. CDR3 DNA: TGTGCCAGCAGAGGACAGTTAAACGAGCAGTACTTC. Together with reference TRBV11-2 and TRBJ2-7, the CDR3 gives the full variable domain: EAGVAQSPRYKIIEKRQSVAFWCNPISGHATLYWYQQILGQGPKLLIQFQNNGVVDDSQLPKDRFSAERLKGVDSTLKIQPAKLEDSAVYLCASRGQLNEQYFGPGTRLTVT.

This clone was detected only a few times. J is TRBJ1-5 and V is TRBV28, with no clear D. CDR1 MDHEN and CDR2 SYDVKM come from the germline V gene. Trimming shortened V by 5 bases and J by 2 bases, and 7 bases separated the two germline ends. The CDR3 has 13 residues. The DNA for the CDR3 is TGTGCCAGCAGTACAAACCGCAATCAGCCCCAGCATTTT. Its protein is CASSTNRNQPQHF.

The table lists this clone with a few counts. The chain has TRBV7-3 and TRBJ2-6; D call uncertain. Between the trimmed V and J ends, which lost 1 base and 2 bases, there was a span of 6 bases. CDR1 is SGHTA and CDR2 is FQGTGA in the germline V gene. This CDR3 region has 15 residues. The CDR3 protein is CASSLMAAGANVLTF. CDR3 DNA: TGTGCCAGCAGCTTAATGGCAGCTGGGGCCAACGTCCTGACTTTC.

The V call is TRBV7-9, the J call TRBJ1-2; the match to TRBD1 covers 7 bases. The CDR3 covers 14 residues. Germline trimming cut 3 bases from V and 7 bases from J; bases unmatched to any gene: 8. In germline, CDR1 is SEHNR, CDR2 FQNEAQ (reference sequence). CDR3 nucleotide sequence: TGTGCCAGCAGCTTTGAAGGGACAGTAGCTGGCTACACCTTC. Its protein product is CASSFEGTVAGYTF.

This clone showed up just once. The chain has TRBV18 and TRBJ2-7, with 11 bases lining up with TRBD2. CDR1 and CDR2 from the germline V gene are KGHSH and LQKENI. This CDR3 comprises 17 residues. V lost 3 bases and J lost 2; bases outside the gene matches: 9. CDR3 DNA: TGTGCCAGCTCACCGACTTTGCCGGGACTAGCGGCCTACGAGCAGTACTTC. Protein product: CASSPTLPGLAAYEQYF.

The rearrangement uses TRBV6-6 and TRBJ1-2; maybe TRBD1 (5 bases). Germline-derived CDR1 and CDR2 are MNHNY and SVGAGI (reference sequence). This CDR3 has 13 amino acids. Trimming shortened V by 8 bases and J by 4 bases, and 14 bases separated the two germline ends. CDR3 in DNA: TGTGCCAGCCTCCCGGGGGGGATCTATGGCTACACCTTC. Translating it yields CASLPGGIYGYTF.

The V call is TRBV28, the J call TRBJ1-1; D is uncertain. Germline V gene sequence: CDR1 MDHEN, CDR2 SYDVKM. There are 13 residues in the CDR3. V shed 0 bases and J shed 3 bases, with 5 bases lying between them. The DNA for the CDR3 is TGTGCCAGCAGTTTATGGAAGCACACTGAAGCTTTCTTT. It is translated as CASSLWKHTEAFF.

V usage is TRBV19 and J usage is TRBJ2-2, with D unresolved. Germline V gives CDR1 LNHDA, CDR2 SQIVND (reference sequence). This CDR3 is built from 11 residues. Trimming removed 7 bases at V and 4 bases at J, with 4 bases between. In DNA form, the CDR3 reads TGTGCCAGTAAGCTCACCGGGGAGCTGTTTTTT. Translating gives CASKLTGELFF.

The rearrangement joins TRBV29-1 to TRBJ2-6; 9 bases fit TRBD1. Germline CDR1 reads SQVTM; CDR2 reads ANQGSEA. The CDR3 consists of 14 residues. V dropped 4 bases and J dropped 4; count of bases not matched to a gene: 2. CDR3 in DNA: TGCAGCGTTGCACAGGGGGCGGGGGCCAACGTCCTGACTTTC. Protein product: CSVAQGAGANVLTF.

The J gene is TRBJ1-1, the V gene TRBV14; D is uncertain. Trimming took off 6 bases at V and 4 bases at J, with 6 bases between the two ends. The germline CDR1 and CDR2 sequences are SGHDN and FVKESK. The CDR3 sequence is 11 residues long. Here the CDR3 reads CASRRGTEAFF. DNA of the CDR3: TGTGCCAGCAGGCGCGGCACTGAAGCTTTCTTT. The complete variable domain, with remaining parts taken from reference TRBV14 and TRBJ1-1, reads EAGVTQFPSHSVIEKGQTVTLRCDPISGHDNLYWYRRVMGKEIKFLLHFVKESKQDESGMPNNRFLAERTGGTYSTLKVQPAELEDSGVYFCASRRGTEAFFGQGTRLTVV.

The chain couples TRBV11-2 to TRBJ1-2, with D unresolved. Germline V gene lookup returns CDR1 SGHAT and CDR2 FQNNGV. V was clipped by 4 bases and J by 3 bases, with 12 bases between them. This CDR3 has 14 amino acids. CDR3 nucleotides: TGTGCCAGCAGCTGGGCACAGAGGGACTATGGCTACACCTTC. Translated: CASSWAQRDYGYTF.

The chain joins TRBV7-2 to TRBJ2-1; 10 bases are a match to TRBD2. The CDR3 totals 13 residues. CDR1 is SGHTA, CDR2 FQGNSA, per germline. J lost 12 bases, V lost 0 bases, and 2 bases had no gene match. DNA of the CDR3: TGTGCCAGCAGCTTAGCTAGCGGGGGGCCGCAGTTCTTC. Its translation is CASSLASGGPQFF.

The chain is built from TRBV7-2 and TRBJ2-5; 15 bases are shared with TRBD2. CDR1 is SGHTA, CDR2 FQGNSA, per germline. The J segment lost 5 bases and the V segment lost 6 bases, leaving 7 bases of the junction unmatched. The CDR3 spans 16 residues. CDR3 sequence reads: CASSPNGLAGGETQYF. The CDR3 DNA sequence: TGTGCCAGCAGTCCAAACGGACTAGCGGGGGGGGAGACCCAGTACTTC.

The CDR3, as DNA: TGTGCCAGCAGCGCCTCAGGGGTAAATCAGCCCCAGCATTTT. Protein: CASSASGVNQPQHF. The V call is TRBV7-9, the J call TRBJ1-5, with D possibly matching TRBD1 (6 bases). V gave up 5 bases and J gave up 4 bases, with 12 bases separating them. CDR1 is SEHNR, CDR2 FQNEAQ, per germline (reference sequence). CDR3 length equals 14 residues.

The genes are TRBV28 and TRBJ2-4, with D possibly being TRBD2 (5 bases). Germline loops: CDR1 MDHEN, CDR2 SYDVKM. Trimming took 6 bases from V and 7 from J, leaving 16 bases between them. The CDR3 length is 14 residues. Here the CDR3 reads CASSPYEGRNIQYF. In DNA form, the CDR3 reads TGTGCCAGCAGCCCTTATGAGGGTAGGAACATTCAGTACTTC. The entire variable domain, with the rest obtained from reference TRBV28 and TRBJ2-4, is as follows: DVKVTQSSRYLVKRTGEKVFLECVQDMDHENMFWYRQDPGLGLRLIYFSYDVKMKEKGDIPEGYSVSREKKERFSLILESASTNQTSMYLCASSPYEGRNIQYFGAGTRLSVL.

The chain links TRBV10-1 to TRBJ2-7; 8 bases are shared with TRBD1. V dropped 10 bases and J dropped 13; count of bases not matched to a gene: 18. CDR3 size: 13 residues. Germline values: CDR1 WNHNN, CDR2 SYGVQD (reference sequence). CDR3 nucleotides: TGCGCCACCCCGGACAGGGCCTACGGTTGGATTTACTTC. Its protein is CATPDRAYGWIYF.

The V and J genes are TRBV7-6 and TRBJ1-5; D not certain. There are 14 residues in the CDR3. Germline V lookup: CDR1 SGHVS, CDR2 FNYEAQ. The V and J ends lost 3 bases and 0 bases respectively, with 6 bases between them. As DNA, the CDR3 is TGTGCCAGCAGCTTGGGAGATAGCAATCAGCCCCAGCATTTT. Its translation is CASSLGDSNQPQHF. Combining the CDR3 with reference TRBV7-6 and TRBJ1-5 gives the whole variable domain GAGVSQSPRYKVTKRGQDVALRCDPISGHVSLYWYRQALGQGPEFLTYFNYEAQQDKSGLPNDRFSAERPEGSISTLTIQRTEQRDSAMYRCASSLGDSNQPQHFGDGTRLSIL.